This T cell receptor beta chain is drawn from a study of blood T cell repertoires in COVID-19. Across the study: Acute-phase and convalescent COVID-19 samples originated in the United States, Italy and Spain. PBMCs, B-cell-depleted T cells, or T cells were the source of the cDNA or gDNA that made up the material.

Per germline, CDR1 LNHDA and CDR2 SQIVND (reference sequence). The CDR3 has 14 amino acids. Trimming took 7 bases from V and 6 from J; bases not matched to a gene: 7. In the original workflow: Amplified reference gene primers provided the basis for estimating nucleated cell counts. Measured with immunoSEQ multiplex PCR; TCRdb has only the in-frame clones, and not every one. V, J and clone size are those of that table, while D and trimming were read from the DNA. The sample includes more than 110,000 clones, under 80% of them seen just once. Sample: peripheral blood. The gene calls are TRBV19 and TRBJ2-2; 8 positions agree with TRBD2. The clonotype comes from an elderly man with acute or convalescent COVID-19. Here the CDR3 DNA reads TGTGCCAGTAATGCGGGGGGAATCGCCGGGGAGCTGTTTTTT. Translating it yields CASNAGGIAGELFF.